The following is a TCR beta chain sequence with its context. Its specificity is unknown. Sequencing used immunoSEQ multiplex PCR; TCRdb keeps in-frame clones, though not all of them. The sample yields 30,000 to 45,000 clones, 75% to 90% seen once. The sample comes from a study of graft-versus-host responses after intestinal transplantation. Overall study: Anti-thymocyte globulin served as induction for all recipients, who then took tacrolimus and steroids for about 3 years. General study findings and limits: Recipient marrow harbored GvH clones, some of which surfaced first in ileum or blood. Patients with graft-donor T cell macrochimerism had high graft-versus-host to host-versus-graft clonal ratios in allografts. Early declines in HvG clones that occurred post-transplant were associated with peak circulating GvH clone levels.

The sequence came from a human patient who received an intestinal transplant, so some T cells may come from the graft donor. The sequencing here drew on PBMCs, taken around 1,000 days after transplant.

CDR3 residues: CASRIGGNSNQPQHF. DNA of the CDR3: TGTGCCAGTAGAATTGGCGGAAATAGCAATCAGCCCCAGCATTTT. The V and J genes are TRBV19 and TRBJ1-5; D unresolved. CDR1 is LNHDA and CDR2 is SQIVND in the germline V gene (reference sequence). The CDR3 extends over 15 amino acids. Deletions cut 6 bases from V and 0 bases from J, with 12 bases between.